This T cell receptor (beta chain) originates from a study of shared clonotypes between healthy human individuals. Study observations and caveats: Tissues were not sampled, only blood, and their repertoires likely differ.

The germline V and J ends were trimmed by 4 bases and 2 bases, with 21 bases remaining between them. CDR3 size: 17 residues. The V gene's germline CDR1 is SGHAT and CDR2 FQNNGV. This clone has only one observation. Antigen unknown. The run depth of the assay was deep. Several immunoSEQ 96-well plates shared each subset's DNA, each plate a replicate. The sequenced material, unsorted PBMC DNA, was run on ten immunoSEQ deep assay plates. Some clones are missing from TCRdb's copy, which holds only in-frame ones; the method was immunoSEQ multiplex PCR. The sample has more than 400,000 clones, approximately 78% seen once.

V and J are TRBV11-2 and TRBJ2-7; TRBD1 or TRBD2 may be the D gene (5 bases each). The sample consisted of PBMCs. The sequence was collected from a middle-aged woman in good health. Some clones in this sample may be carry-over from other donors' samples. CDR3 region: CASSSEWGQSGAYEQYF. The DNA for the CDR3 is TGTGCCAGCAGCTCCGAATGGGGCCAGTCCGGGGCCTACGAGCAGTACTTC.